The 2 T cell receptor beta chains below were found in one sample sequenced in a study of CD8+ T cells in alopecia areata. Regarding treatment: oral pan-JAK inhibitor, 5-10 mg twice daily. As the sequencing template, cDNA was produced by extracting RNA and reverse transcribing it. Profiled with immunoSEQ multiplex PCR; TCRdb holds only in-frame clones, not every one. The table records 200,000 to 250,000 clones, around 66% of them present only once. This specimen was CD4+ T cells sorted from blood, taken at week 4, from a patient treated with tofacitinib. The receptors were sampled from a human donor with alopecia areata.

The V gene is TRBV25-1, the J gene TRBJ2-7, with D maybe TRBD1 (7 bases). The germline V gene has CDR1 MGHDK and CDR2 SYGVNS. The CDR3 sequence is 15 residues long. The germline V and J ends were trimmed by 5 bases and 0 bases, with 14 bases remaining between them. The CDR3 loop is CASSPGGTGSYEQYF. CDR3 in DNA: TGTGCCAGCAGTCCAGGGGGGACGGGCTCCTACGAGCAGTACTTC.

The rearrangement uses TRBV27 and TRBJ2-2; the D is unclear. The V gene lost 6 bases and the J gene lost 6 bases, with 5 bases spanning the gap. The germline gives CDR1 MNHEY, CDR2 SMNVEV (reference sequence). There are 11 residues in the CDR3. The CDR3 nucleotides are TGTGCCAGCAGCTATGCCGGGGAGCTGTTTTTT. Its translation: CASSYAGELFF.